The 13 T cell receptor beta chains in this list originate from one sample, sequenced in a study of technical replicates of blood from several donors. Clones were read by immunoSEQ multiplex PCR, and TCRdb kept only the in-frame ones, dropping some. The table lists 65,000 to 80,000 clones, approximately 95% of them singletons. The sequencing sample was made of T cells isolated from PBMCs. The origin of the receptors is a human donor in good health.

The chain combines TRBV19 with TRBJ2-7; 7 nucleotides align to TRBD1. This CDR3 region has 14 residues. V trimming: 6 bases; J trimming: 0 bases; junction bases outside the gene matches: 5. The germline gives CDR1 LNHDA, CDR2 SQIVND (reference sequence). The CDR3 sequence: CASRPSGGSYEQYF. Here the CDR3 DNA reads TGTGCCAGTAGGCCGTCAGGGGGCTCCTACGAGCAGTACTTC. The variable domain in full, with the rest retrieved from reference TRBV19 and TRBJ2-7, is DGGITQSPKYLFRKEGQNVTLSCEQNLNHDAMYWYRQDPGQGLRLIYYSQIVNDFQKGDIAEGYSVSREKKESFPLTVTSAQKNPTAFYLCASRPSGGSYEQYFGPGTRLTVT.

The chain recombines TRBV5-1 with TRBJ1-2; D is undetermined. The CDR3 spans 14 residues. Germline CDR1 is SGHRS and CDR2 is YFSETQ. Trimming cost V 0 bases and J 7 bases, with 13 bases left between them. The CDR3 coding sequence is TGCGCCAGCAGCTTGGAAAGTCAGATCAGTGGCTACACCTTC. Amino acids: CASSLESQISGYTF.

In this sample, this clone turned up a few times. The chain has TRBV14 and TRBJ1-1; D not resolved. V was cut by 0 bases and J by 4 bases, with 15 bases left in between. Germline V CDR1 and CDR2: SGHDN, FVKESK. The CDR3 spans 16 residues. The CDR3, as DNA: TGTGCCAGCAGCCAAGATCTTCCGGGAACGGGCACTGAAGCTTTCTTT. Residues: CASSQDLPGTGTEAFF.

CDR3 residues: CASGTYSNQPQHF. In DNA form, the CDR3 reads TGTGCCAGTGGGACTTATAGCAATCAGCCCCAGCATTTT. The chain combines TRBV19 with TRBJ1-5, with a tentative D call TRBD1 (5 bases). This CDR3 spans 13 amino acids. Per the germline V gene, CDR1 is LNHDA and CDR2 is SQIVND (reference sequence). V was shortened by 8 bases and J by 0 bases, with 8 bases between the two germline ends.

V is TRBV27 and J is TRBJ2-7, with TRBD1 matching 9 bases. Germline V lookup: CDR1 MNHEY, CDR2 SMNVEV (reference sequence). This CDR3 spans 13 amino acids. The V gene end was trimmed by 3 bases and the J gene end by 5 bases; junction bases not matched to a gene: 2. The CDR3 bases are TGTGCCAGCAGTTTGACAGGGGGGAACGAGCAGTACTTC. The encoded protein is CASSLTGGNEQYF.

This sequence joins TRBV29-1 and TRBJ1-2; the D gene is possibly TRBD1 (6 bases). The germline V and J ends were trimmed by 3 bases and 4 bases, with 12 bases remaining between them. The CDR3 length is 13 residues. The germline V gene has CDR1 SQVTM and CDR2 ANQGSEA. The DNA of the CDR3 is TGCAGCGTTGACGGTGGGGGCGTCTATGGCTACACCTTC. Amino acid sequence: CSVDGGGVYGYTF.

This chain connects TRBV6-5 to TRBJ2-7; the D gene is possibly TRBD1 (6 bases). With 4 bases removed from V and 1 base from J, the gap between germline ends came to 11 bases. The CDR3 consists of 14 residues. Germline lookup yields CDR1 MNHEY and CDR2 SVGAGI. CDR3 amino acids: CASSFSTGSYEQYF. CDR3 nucleotide sequence: TGTGCCAGCAGTTTCTCCACAGGGTCCTACGAGCAGTACTTC.

This chain connects TRBV7-9 to TRBJ1-5; D is uncertain. The CDR3 covers 13 residues. Trimming left V 1 base short and J 3 bases short, with 4 bases between. Germline CDR1 SEHNR, CDR2 FQNEAQ (reference sequence). The CDR3 here is CASSLGANQPQHF. DNA for the CDR3: TGTGCCAGCAGCTTAGGCGCCAATCAGCCCCAGCATTTT.

The V gene is TRBV28, the J gene TRBJ2-5; TRBD2 agrees at 10 bases. The V and J ends lost 6 bases and 4 bases, in that order; junction bases with no gene match: 17. CDR3 length: 18 amino acids. Germline V gene sequence: CDR1 MDHEN, CDR2 SYDVKM. The CDR3 loop is CASSPNTGTSDFVETQYF. DNA for the CDR3: TGTGCCAGCAGCCCAAATACCGGGACTAGCGACTTTGTAGAGACCCAGTACTTC.

This rearrangement joins TRBV28 to TRBJ1-5, with D maybe TRBD1 (6 bases). V was trimmed by 8 bases and J by 4 bases, leaving 15 bases between them. This CDR3 is built from 14 residues. From germline, CDR1 is MDHEN and CDR2 SYDVKM. The CDR3: CASHWGHLNQPQHF. CDR3 coding DNA: TGTGCCAGCCACTGGGGACACCTAAATCAGCCCCAGCATTTT.

This clone was seen only once. This chain joins TRBV7-9 and TRBJ2-7; 8 bases are shared with TRBD1. The CDR3 totals 17 residues. V was clipped by 4 bases and J by 0 bases; unmatched bases: 11. Germline V gene sequence: CDR1 SEHNR, CDR2 FQNEAQ (reference sequence). The CDR3 region has the DNA TGTGCCAGCAGCTCCCGGGGACAGGCAATAAGCTCCTACGAGCAGTACTTC. Translation gives CASSSRGQAISSYEQYF.

The chain carries TRBV15 and TRBJ2-6; 7 bases fit TRBD1. J gave up 4 bases and V 6 bases, and 6 bases lay outside the gene matches. This CDR3 is 15 amino acids long. CDR1 is LNHNV, CDR2 YYDKDF, per germline (reference sequence). The CDR3 coding sequence is TGTGCCACCAGGCCCAGGGGGAAAGGGGCCAACGTCCTGACTTTC. Protein sequence: CATRPRGKGANVLTF. Supplemented by reference TRBV15 and TRBJ2-6, the full variable domain reads DAMVIQNPRYQVTQFGKPVTLSCSQTLNHNVMYWYQQKSSQAPKLLFHYYDKDFNNEADTPDNFQSRRPNTSFCFLDIRSPGLGDTAMYLCATRPRGKGANVLTFGAGSRLTVL.

J is TRBJ1-2 and V is TRBV28; unclear D gene. Trimming removed 5 bases at V and 5 bases at J, with 18 bases between. Per the germline V gene, CDR1 is MDHEN and CDR2 is SYDVKM. The CDR3 is made up of 15 amino acids. The CDR3 protein is CASSLSSGTRYGYTF. The CDR3 DNA reads TGTGCCAGCAGTCTTTCCTCAGGAACGCGTTATGGCTACACCTTC.